The subject of this entry is one T cell receptor beta chain. Its antigen is undetermined. Libraries were prepared by immunoSEQ multiplex PCR; TCRdb keeps only in-frame clonotypes and omits some of them. Of over 140,000 clones listed, roughly 92% were seen once; the top ten hold roughly 5.1%. The CDR3 is 15 residues long. Germline V gene sequence: CDR1 LGHNA, CDR2 YNFKEQ. The V and J ends lost 0 bases and 7 bases respectively, with 15 bases between them. The sample is drawn from a study of T cell responses to AZD1222 COVID-19 vaccine. Study results and limitations: Only after the peak T cell response were repertoires sampled. Just a handful of people given AZD1222 tested seropositive at baseline.

The sample consisted of peripheral blood, taken on day 0 of AZD1222 vaccination. The receptor was isolated from an adult in good health. The chain combines TRBV4-2 with TRBJ1-2; D is possibly TRBD1 (5 bases). As DNA, the CDR3 is TGTGCCAGCAGCCAAGATTTCCAGGGCTCGCGTGGCTACACCTTC. It yields the protein CASSQDFQGSRGYTF.